This T cell receptor beta chain originates from a study of PD-L1 blockade in urothelial cancer. Whole-study context: Blood analysis occurred 3 weeks (second dose) and 6 weeks after treatment start. Blood samples had a median of approximately 150,000 T cells.

Germline assignment: CDR1 MNHNY and CDR2 SVGAGI (reference sequence). Trimming cost V 0 bases and J 5 bases; bases outside gene matches: 3. The CDR3 extends over 14 amino acids. The sample's time point: pretreatment peripheral blood. Details on this clone: What it binds is unknown.

Libraries were prepared by immunoSEQ multiplex PCR; TCRdb keeps only in-frame clonotypes and omits some of them. Among 30,000 to 50,000 clones listed, approximately 90% were seen once. Study results and limitations: Clones that were tumor-associated expanded more in the blood of durable-benefit patients at 3 weeks.

The clonotype comes from a woman aged 55-75 years with urothelial cancer. The rearrangement joins TRBV6-6 to TRBJ1-2, with 7 bases matching TRBD1. The sequencing used PBMCs, collected around atezolizumab (anti-PD-L1) treatment. The CDR3 DNA is TGTGCCAGCAGTTACTCTGAGACAGGGTATGGCTACACCTTC. This sequence encodes CASSYSETGYGYTF.